This TCR beta chain was identified during a study of cytomegalovirus exposure and HLA in healthy donors (dated by TCRdb to 2017 to 2019). For context, the study as a whole: An earlier analysis of some 600 of the donors reported 276 Gb of sequence data and 95 million to 140 million unique TCR beta sequences obtained from 150 million to 200 million T cells. An early release covering 500 to 750 HLA-typed donors comprised approximately 300 gigabases of sequencing data and approximately 85 million unique TCR sequences. To study patterns of TCR occurrence, a later analysis re-analyzed previously published TCR beta repertoires from just over 650 donors and added high-resolution HLA genotyping. A later genetic analysis took genome-wide SNP genotypes for 398 of the 666 donors and used that subset as a discovery cohort. Roughly five DR-DQ haplotypes were handled as single units for association and clustering, since linkage in the cohort was strong. The study was designed to test whether signatures of past pathogen exposure could be identified by cataloging public T cell receptors. Of the roughly 430 genotyped donors, roughly 80% fell in the genetic ancestry cluster associated with self-reported Caucasian donors. The study used immunosequencing to profile the T cell repertoires of hundreds of subjects and linked those repertoires to cytomegalovirus serostatus. To predict cytomegalovirus infection status, the study combined high-throughput TCR immunosequencing, statistical association of individual TCRs with disease status, and machine learning. Donor age, sex, ethnicity and CMV serostatus were collected together with the repertoire data. Across around 400 genotyped donors of the cohort, an average of about 220,000 unique TCR beta nucleotide sequences per donor were sequenced, and 15% to 20% of those sequences were non-productive. To decide whether each TCR beta V gene segment behaved as functional or pseudogenic, an earlier analysis of some 600 of the donors relied on high-throughput TCR beta sequencing. Rather than drawing on any new phenotypic data, the later analysis identified candidate immune exposures from TCR beta sequences and the way those sequences occurred across donors. Every repertoire in the discovery cohort had been generated on one and the same sequencing platform. The number of donors typed differed by locus, with roughly 620-630 for A, B, C, DRB1 and DQB1, around 520 for DQA1, over 600 for DPA1, and approximately 470 for DPB1. HLA typing included class I and class II loci at four-digit resolution. Besides the first cohort of hundreds of subjects, a separate validation cohort made up of 120 different subjects was used. Paper-wide results and their limitations: Assigning TCR associations to individual alleles was difficult when HLA alleles, especially DR and DQ, strongly co-occurred. According to the authors, the approach could potentially be generalized to other disease states and immunological phenotypes. The study listed around 160 TCR beta chains as associated with cytomegalovirus. Across donors, most TCR sequences were observed very rarely, whereas some public TCRs were present in many individuals. The 87-base-pair reads could not distinguish some IMGT-functional V segments, including TRBV6-2 and TRBV6-3, so those segments were excluded. In a later analysis, several top co-occurrence clusters were reported to appear linked to parvovirus B19, influenza, CMV and Epstein-Barr virus. The presence/absence analyses assumed that sequencing depth was roughly uniform across donors, and that assumption may not be true. A further reported finding was that TCR beta sequences accurately predicted the HLA-A and HLA-B alleles for most subjects in the first cohort. Linkage disequilibrium might explain the correlated functional status among segregating V segments, but an unknown experimental factor could not be excluded. According to a later analysis, most CMV-associated TCR beta chains appeared to be HLA-restricted, and the HLA associations seemed to be driven largely by CMV exposure. This cohort had only TCR beta chains sequenced, and the lack of alpha or paired-chain data limited which features could be detected. A later analysis found that HLA-associated TCR beta chains were more clonally expanded and had lower generation probabilities than equally common non-associated chains. In a later analysis, 15,000 to 20,000 TCR beta sequences were associated with specific HLA alleles at a false discovery rate of 0.05. Broadly in line with IMGT annotations, most TCR beta V segments showed up in productive rearrangements about 87% or about 30% of the time in an earlier analysis of some 590 of the donors. Because counts were too low, under 20 rarely observed V segments, including chromosome 9 orphons, were left out of the earlier analysis of roughly 600 of the donors. In a later analysis, the rate of TCR association differed among HLA loci, with DRB1 alleles having the most associated TCRs and HLA-C alleles having the fewest. Because some donors lacked HLA typing at each locus, the association tests relied only on the typed subset. A group of highly shared sequence variants was considered likely to be a technical artifact of the sequencing pipeline. The only immune exposure information available for the cohort was CMV serostatus. In vitro tests confirmed that a few of the cytomegalovirus-associated TCR beta chains recognize cytomegalovirus antigens. In both the original and validation cohorts, the classifier was reported to diagnose cytomegalovirus status with high specificity and sensitivity. Compared with the roughly 710-donor mean, donors in an Asian-associated ancestry cluster had fewer N-insertions in productive TCRs, according to a later genetic analysis. An association between a missense DCLRE1C variant and V-gene and J-gene trimming of TCR beta chains was found in a later genetic analysis and replicated in an independent cohort.

The cohort was made up of approximately 670 healthy bone marrow donors. At the time of sampling, all cohort members were nominally healthy, though unrecorded immune exposures were likely present. The donor was CMV seronegative and was included in the group of 352 seronegative cohort members. Each donor provided a peripheral blood sample, and peripheral blood mononuclear cells were used for TCR beta sequencing. Genomic DNA was extracted from the blood cell samples with the Qiagen DNeasy Blood Extraction Kit. Library preparation employed the immunoSEQ multiplex PCR assay. The multiplex PCR relied on a mix of 60 forward primers for TCR Vbeta segments and 13 reverse primers for TCR Jbeta segments. A multiplex PCR assay on genomic DNA amplified the CDR3 region of rearranged TCR beta genes. The amplified TCR beta libraries were sequenced on the Illumina HiSeq System as 87-base-pair reads. As for how the authors treated the data: A later analysis tallied roughly 78 million unique TCR beta chains across the 610 or so repertoires, and around 10 million of those chains were shared by two or more donors. Raw reads were error-corrected and collapsed into unique sequences by a nearest-neighbor algorithm in which closely related sequences were merged to remove PCR and sequencing errors. To assign V, D and J gene segments, CDR3 sequences were aligned to IMGT reference sequences. For a sequence to be retained, a match of at least six nucleotides was required to both a V gene segment and a J gene segment. Rearrangements were classified as productive when the CDR3 lacked stop codons and remained in frame with V and J, and all other rearrangements were classified as non-productive. Following IMGT convention, CDR3 was defined as the stretch from the second conserved V-encoded cysteine up to the conserved J-encoded phenylalanine. The earlier analysis of about 590 of the donors excluded sequences that lacked an unambiguous match to a single V gene segment. In an earlier analysis of 587 of the donors, V segments were called functional above 56.7% productive rearrangements and were called segregating when the between-donor standard deviation exceeded 5%. A statistical classification framework was developed to diagnose cytomegalovirus status using the catalog of TCR beta chain sequences. A later analysis assigned V and J genes by comparing TCR nucleotide sequences with IMGT/GENE-DB human TR gene sequences. A later analysis assigned CDR3 sequences and most-parsimonious VDJ recombination scenarios with the TCRdist pipeline. A later analysis defined each TCR beta chain by its CDR3 amino acid sequence plus V-gene family, and excluded reads lacking a unique V-gene family. A later analysis removed several hundred highly shared, low-generation-probability nucleotide sequences to deal with suspected cross-contamination and a sequencing artifact. A later analysis calculated a clonal expansion index for each public chain from normalized within-repertoire ranks of inferred template counts. In a later analysis, generation probabilities were computed with a VDJ recombination model fitted to out-of-frame rearrangements, and the resulting probabilities were checked against IGoR. In a later analysis, hypergeometric tests were used to score TCR-TCR, TCR-HLA and TCR-CMV co-occurrence, with a repertoire-size bias correction applied to TCR pairs. A later analysis estimated false discovery rates by permuting HLA or CMV assignments 20 times. In a later analysis, co-occurring TCRs were grouped using DBSCAN, and TCRdist sequence similarity was added for clustering within HLA-allele-positive subsets. For co-occurrence clustering, repertoires with fewer than 30,000 or more than 120,000 public chains were excluded, along with five or six repertoires with anomalous nucleotide sharing. TCRdb mirrors the immuneACCESS table, restricted to in-frame sequences. Some clones are absent from its copies; in checked studies, under half trace to an unresolved V gene, and the reason for the others is unknown. Clone size and V and J calls were adopted from that table, with D and trimming inferred from the DNA. The sample table holds around 200,000 clones, of which under 85% were seen once. The top ten clonotypes cover roughly 2.8% of the sample.

A remark on this clone: Its cognate antigen has yet to be identified. No quality values exist for individual bases; no much larger clone is one base distant.

There are 17 amino acids in the CDR3, from cysteine to phenylalanine inclusive. CDR3 DNA is the only sequence kept; it has 51 bases, read in frame from the first base. For this chain, trimming is 6 bases at the V end and 4 bases at the J end, and the number of junction bases without a gene match is 7. CDR1 and CDR2 are read off the germline V gene as SNHLY and FYNNEI. This receptor was taken from a male donor in good health and CMV-seronegative. Input material: PBMCs. The rearrangement combines TRBV2 with TRBJ2-2; 14 bases in the junction line up with TRBD2. The nucleotide sequence reads as follows: TGTGCCAGCAGCGCCCGACTAGCGGGAGGGGTCACCGGGGAGCTGTTTTTT. Its translation is CASSARLAGGVTGELFF.